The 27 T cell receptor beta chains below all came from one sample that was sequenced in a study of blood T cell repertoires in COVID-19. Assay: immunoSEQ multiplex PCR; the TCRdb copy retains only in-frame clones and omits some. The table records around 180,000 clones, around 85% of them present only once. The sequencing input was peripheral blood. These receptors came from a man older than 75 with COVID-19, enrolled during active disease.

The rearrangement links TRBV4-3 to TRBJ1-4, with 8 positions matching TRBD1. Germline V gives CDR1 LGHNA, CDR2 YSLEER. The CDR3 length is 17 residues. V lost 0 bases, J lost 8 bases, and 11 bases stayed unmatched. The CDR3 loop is CASSQDPYDRGYEKLFF. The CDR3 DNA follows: TGCGCCAGCAGCCAAGACCCCTATGACAGGGGCTACGAAAAACTGTTTTTT.

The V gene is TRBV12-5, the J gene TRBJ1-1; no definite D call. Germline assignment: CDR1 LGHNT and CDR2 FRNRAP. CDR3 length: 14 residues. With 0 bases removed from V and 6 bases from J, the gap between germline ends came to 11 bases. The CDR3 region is CASGLVPERSEAFF. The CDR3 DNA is TGTGCTAGTGGTTTGGTCCCCGAGAGGTCTGAAGCTTTCTTT.

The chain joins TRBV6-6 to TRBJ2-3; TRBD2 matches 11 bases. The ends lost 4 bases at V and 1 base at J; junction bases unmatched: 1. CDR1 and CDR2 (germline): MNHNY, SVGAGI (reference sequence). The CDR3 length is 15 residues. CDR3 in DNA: TGTGCCAGCAGTTTGGGACTAGCGGGCACAGATACGCAGTATTTT. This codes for CASSLGLAGTDTQYF.

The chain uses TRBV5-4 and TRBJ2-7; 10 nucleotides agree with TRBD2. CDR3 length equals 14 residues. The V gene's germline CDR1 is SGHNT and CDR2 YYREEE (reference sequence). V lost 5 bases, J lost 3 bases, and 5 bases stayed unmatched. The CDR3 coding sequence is TGTGCCAGCAGTCCTAGCGGGGGCCGCTACGAGCAGTACTTC. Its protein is CASSPSGGRYEQYF.

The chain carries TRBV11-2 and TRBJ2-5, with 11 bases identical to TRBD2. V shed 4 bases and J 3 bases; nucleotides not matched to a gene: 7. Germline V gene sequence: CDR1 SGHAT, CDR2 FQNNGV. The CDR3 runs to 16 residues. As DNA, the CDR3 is TGTGCCAGCAGCTCAATAGCGGGGGGGAGAAAAGAGACCCAGTACTTC. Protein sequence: CASSSIAGGRKETQYF. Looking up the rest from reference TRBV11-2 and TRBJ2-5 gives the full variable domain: EAGVAQSPRYKIIEKRQSVAFWCNPISGHATLYWYQQILGQGPKLLIQFQNNGVVDDSQLPKDRFSAERLKGVDSTLKIQPAKLEDSAVYLCASSSIAGGRKETQYFGPGTRLLVL.

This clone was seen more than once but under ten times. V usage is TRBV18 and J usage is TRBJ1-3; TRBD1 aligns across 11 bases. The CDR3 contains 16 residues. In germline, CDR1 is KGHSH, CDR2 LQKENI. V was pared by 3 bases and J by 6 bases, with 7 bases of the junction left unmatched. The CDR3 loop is CASSPSGTGGENTIYF. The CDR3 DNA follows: TGTGCCAGCTCACCTTCCGGGACAGGGGGTGAAAACACCATATATTTT.

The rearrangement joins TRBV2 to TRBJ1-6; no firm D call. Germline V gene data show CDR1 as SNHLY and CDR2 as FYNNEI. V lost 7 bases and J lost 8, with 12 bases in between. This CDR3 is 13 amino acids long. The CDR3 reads CASKWQEHSPLHF. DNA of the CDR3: TGTGCCAGCAAATGGCAGGAACATTCACCCCTCCACTTT.

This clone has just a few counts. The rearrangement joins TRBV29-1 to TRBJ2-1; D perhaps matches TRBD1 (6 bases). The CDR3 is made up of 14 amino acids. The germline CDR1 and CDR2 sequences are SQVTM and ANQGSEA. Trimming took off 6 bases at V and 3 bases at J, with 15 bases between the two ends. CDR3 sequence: CSVAGEGDYNEQFF. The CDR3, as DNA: TGCAGCGTCGCAGGGGAAGGGGACTACAATGAGCAGTTCTTC.

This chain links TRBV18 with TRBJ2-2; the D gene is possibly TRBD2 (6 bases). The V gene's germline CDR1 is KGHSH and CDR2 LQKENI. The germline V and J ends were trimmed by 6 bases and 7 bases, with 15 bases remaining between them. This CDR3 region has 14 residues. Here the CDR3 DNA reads TGTGCCAGCTCGCCGCGGGACTCCGGCGGGGAGCTGTTTTTT. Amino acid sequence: CASSPRDSGGELFF.

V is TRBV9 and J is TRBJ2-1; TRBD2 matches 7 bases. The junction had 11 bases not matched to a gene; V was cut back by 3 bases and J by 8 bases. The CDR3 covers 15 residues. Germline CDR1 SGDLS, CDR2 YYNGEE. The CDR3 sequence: CASSDLRDYEHEQFF. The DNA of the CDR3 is TGTGCCAGCAGCGACCTCCGGGACTACGAGCATGAGCAGTTCTTC.

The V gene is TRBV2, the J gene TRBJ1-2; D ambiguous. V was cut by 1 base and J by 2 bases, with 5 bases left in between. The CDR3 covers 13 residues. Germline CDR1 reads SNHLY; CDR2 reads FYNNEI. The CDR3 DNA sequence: TGTGCCAGCAGTGAAGGGGCCAACTATGGCTACACCTTC. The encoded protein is CASSEGANYGYTF.

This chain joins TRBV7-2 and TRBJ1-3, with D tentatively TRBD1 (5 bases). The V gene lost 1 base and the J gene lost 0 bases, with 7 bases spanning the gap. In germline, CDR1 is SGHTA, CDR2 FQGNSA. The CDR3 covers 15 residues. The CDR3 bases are TGTGCCAGCAGCTTAGTAAGGGGCTCTGGAAACACCATATATTTT. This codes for CASSLVRGSGNTIYF.

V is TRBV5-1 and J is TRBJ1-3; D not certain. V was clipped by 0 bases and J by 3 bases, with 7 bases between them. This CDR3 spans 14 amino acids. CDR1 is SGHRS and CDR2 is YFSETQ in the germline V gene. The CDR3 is CASSLGAGGNTIYF. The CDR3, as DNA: TGCGCCAGCAGCTTGGGGGCAGGTGGAAACACCATATATTTT.

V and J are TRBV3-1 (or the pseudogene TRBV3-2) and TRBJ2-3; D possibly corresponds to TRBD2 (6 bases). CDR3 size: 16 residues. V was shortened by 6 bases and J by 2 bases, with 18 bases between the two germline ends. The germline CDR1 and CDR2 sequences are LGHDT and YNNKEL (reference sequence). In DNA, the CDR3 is TGTGCCAGCAGTCGAAGCGCGGGGATATACACAGATACGCAGTATTTT. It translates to CASSRSAGIYTDTQYF.

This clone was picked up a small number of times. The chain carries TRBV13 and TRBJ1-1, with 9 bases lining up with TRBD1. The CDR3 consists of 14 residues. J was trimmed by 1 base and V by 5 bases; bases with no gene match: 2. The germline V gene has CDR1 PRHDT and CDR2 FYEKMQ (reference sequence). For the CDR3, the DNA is TGTGCCAGCAGCCGGACAGGGGCGAACACTGAAGCTTTCTTT. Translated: CASSRTGANTEAFF.

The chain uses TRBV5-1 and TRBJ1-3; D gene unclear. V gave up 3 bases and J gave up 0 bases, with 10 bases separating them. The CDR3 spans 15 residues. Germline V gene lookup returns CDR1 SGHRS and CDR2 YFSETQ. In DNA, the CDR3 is TGCGCCAGCAGCTCCCGGGATTACTCTGGAAACACCATATATTTT. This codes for CASSSRDYSGNTIYF.

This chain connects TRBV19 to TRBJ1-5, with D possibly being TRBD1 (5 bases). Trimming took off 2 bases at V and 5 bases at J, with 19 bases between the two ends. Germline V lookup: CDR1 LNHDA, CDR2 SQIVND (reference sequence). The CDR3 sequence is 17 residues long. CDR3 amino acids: CASSILQGSLGDQPQHF. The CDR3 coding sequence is TGTGCCAGTAGTATACTGCAGGGTTCACTTGGCGATCAGCCCCAGCATTTT.

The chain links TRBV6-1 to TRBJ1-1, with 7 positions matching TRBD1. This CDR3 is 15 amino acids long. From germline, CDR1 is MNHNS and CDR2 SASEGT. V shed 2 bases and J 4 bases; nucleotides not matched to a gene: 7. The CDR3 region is CASSEWGQLGTEAFF. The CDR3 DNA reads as TGTGCCAGCAGTGAATGGGGACAGCTGGGCACTGAAGCTTTCTTT.

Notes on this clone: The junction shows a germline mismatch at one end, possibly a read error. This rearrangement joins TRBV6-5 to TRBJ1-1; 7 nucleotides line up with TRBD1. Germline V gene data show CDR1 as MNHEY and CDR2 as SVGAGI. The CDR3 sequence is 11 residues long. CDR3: CASTSTGWFVF. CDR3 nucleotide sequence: TGTGCCAGCACCTCGACAGGGTGGTTCGTCTTT.

CDR3 sequence: CASSPRAGTEAFF. The DNA of the CDR3 is TGTGCCAGCTCACCACGGGCCGGCACTGAAGCTTTCTTT. This chain links TRBV18 with TRBJ1-1, with D unclear. This CDR3 comprises 13 residues. The ends were cut back, 1 base at V and 4 bases at J, with 7 bases in the middle. Looked up from germline, CDR1 is KGHSH and CDR2 is LQKENI.

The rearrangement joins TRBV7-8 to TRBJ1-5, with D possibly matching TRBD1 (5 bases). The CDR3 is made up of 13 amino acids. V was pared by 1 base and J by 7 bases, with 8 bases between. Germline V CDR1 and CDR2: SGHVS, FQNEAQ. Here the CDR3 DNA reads TGTGCCAGCAGCTTAGAACAGGAACAGCCCCAGCATTTT. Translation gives CASSLEQEQPQHF.

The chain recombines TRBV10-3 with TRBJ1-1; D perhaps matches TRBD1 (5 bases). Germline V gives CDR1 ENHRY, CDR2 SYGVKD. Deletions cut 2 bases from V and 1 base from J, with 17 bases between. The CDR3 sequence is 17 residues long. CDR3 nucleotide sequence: TGTGCCATCAGTGAGCCTCCGGGCAGGGCTAGGAACACTGAAGCTTTCTTT. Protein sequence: CAISEPPGRARNTEAFF.

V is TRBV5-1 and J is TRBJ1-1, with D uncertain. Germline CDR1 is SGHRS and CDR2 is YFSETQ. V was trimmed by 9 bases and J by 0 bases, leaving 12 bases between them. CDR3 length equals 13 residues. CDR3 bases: TGCGCCACCCGACGGGAAGTGAACACTGAAGCTTTCTTT. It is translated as CATRREVNTEAFF.

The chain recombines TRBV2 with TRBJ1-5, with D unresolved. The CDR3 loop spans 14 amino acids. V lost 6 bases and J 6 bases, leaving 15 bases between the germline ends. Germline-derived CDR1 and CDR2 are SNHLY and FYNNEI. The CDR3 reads CASSQSPRSQPQHF. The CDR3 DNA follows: TGTGCCAGCAGCCAGTCCCCTCGGAGTCAGCCCCAGCATTTT. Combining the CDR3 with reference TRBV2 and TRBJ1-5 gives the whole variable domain EPEVTQTPSHQVTQMGQEVILRCVPISNHLYFYWYRQILGQKVEFLVSFYNNEISEKSEIFDDQFSVERPDGSNFTLKIRSTKLEDSAMYFCASSQSPRSQPQHFGDGTRLSIL.

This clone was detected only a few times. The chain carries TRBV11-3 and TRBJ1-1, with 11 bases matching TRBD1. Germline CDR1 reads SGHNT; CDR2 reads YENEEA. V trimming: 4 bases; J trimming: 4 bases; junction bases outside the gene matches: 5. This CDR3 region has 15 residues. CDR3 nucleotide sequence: TGTGCCAGCAGCTCATCGGGGACAGGGGGCACTGAAGCTTTCTTT. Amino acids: CASSSSGTGGTEAFF.

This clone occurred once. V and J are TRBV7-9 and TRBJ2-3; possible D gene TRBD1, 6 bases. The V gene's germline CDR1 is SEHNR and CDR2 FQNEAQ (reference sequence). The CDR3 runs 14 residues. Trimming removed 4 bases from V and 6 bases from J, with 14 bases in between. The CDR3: CASSSFNRDDTQYF. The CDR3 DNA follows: TGTGCCAGCAGCTCCTTCAACAGGGATGATACGCAGTATTTT.

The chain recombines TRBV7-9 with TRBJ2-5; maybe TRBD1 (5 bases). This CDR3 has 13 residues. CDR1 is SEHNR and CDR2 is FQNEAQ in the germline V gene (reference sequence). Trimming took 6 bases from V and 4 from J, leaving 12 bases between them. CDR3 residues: CASRSTVRETQYF. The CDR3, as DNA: TGTGCCAGCAGGTCGACAGTTAGAGAGACCCAGTACTTC.